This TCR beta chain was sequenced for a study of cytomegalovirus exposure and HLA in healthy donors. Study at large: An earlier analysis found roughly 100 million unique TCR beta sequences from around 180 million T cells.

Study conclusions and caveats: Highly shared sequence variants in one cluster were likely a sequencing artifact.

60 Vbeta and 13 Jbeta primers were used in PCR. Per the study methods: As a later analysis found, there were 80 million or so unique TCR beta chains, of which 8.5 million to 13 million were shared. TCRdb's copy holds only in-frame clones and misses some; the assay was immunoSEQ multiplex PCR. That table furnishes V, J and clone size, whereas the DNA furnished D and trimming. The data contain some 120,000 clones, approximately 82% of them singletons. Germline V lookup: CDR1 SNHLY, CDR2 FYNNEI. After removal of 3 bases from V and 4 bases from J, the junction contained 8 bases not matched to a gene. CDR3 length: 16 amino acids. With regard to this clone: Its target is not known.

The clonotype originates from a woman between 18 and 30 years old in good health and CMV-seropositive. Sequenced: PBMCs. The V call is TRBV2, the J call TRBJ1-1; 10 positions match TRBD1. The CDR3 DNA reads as TGTGCCAGCAGTGAGCCGGGACAGGGGAGGGGCACTGAAGCTTTCTTT. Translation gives CASSEPGQGRGTEAFF.